Presented here are 23 T cell receptor beta chains from one specimen sequenced in a study of blood T cells in healthy people across ages. Combining a sample-barcoded 5' primer with a J-beta primer mix, a second PCR ran for roughly 7 to 11 cycles. Each CDR3 protein is one row after TCRdb ran MiXCR on the 5' RACE reads. This sample carries approximately 1,000,000 distinct CDR3 sequences, more than 30% of them seen once, and the ten largest clones take around 12%. The sample taken for sequencing was blood. All receptors come from a man between 18 and 29 years old in good health.

This clonotype was recorded many times. The V call is TRBV3-1, the J call TRBJ2-5; either TRBD1 or TRBD2 may supply D (5 bases each). This CDR3 has 16 residues. The V end was cut by 1 base, the J end by 5 bases, with 17 bases between. CDR1 LGHDT and CDR2 YNNKEL come from the germline V gene (reference sequence). The CDR3: CASSQARGLLTETQYF. CDR3 sequence (DNA): TGTGCCAGCAGCCAAGCCCGGGGCCTACTCACGGAGACCCAGTACTTC.

The chain is built from TRBV12-3 or TRBV12-4 and TRBJ2-3; 7 bases fit TRBD2. V trimming: 6 bases; J trimming: 3 bases; junction bases outside the gene matches: 9. The CDR3 has 15 residues. The CDR3 DNA follows: TGTGCCAGCAGGCTAGCGGAGGCCAGAACAGATACGCAGTATTTT. Amino acid sequence: CASRLAEARTDTQYF.

This clonotype was found many times. The rearrangement uses TRBV2 and TRBJ2-2; D remains unclear. Trimming shortened V by 6 bases and J by 2 bases, and 10 bases separated the two germline ends. This CDR3 is built from 14 residues. The V gene's germline CDR1 is SNHLY and CDR2 FYNNEI. CDR3 protein: CASRTDSNTGELFF. CDR3 sequence (DNA): TGTGCCAGCAGGACGGATTCTAACACCGGGGAGCTGTTTTTT. The complete variable domain, with remaining parts taken from reference TRBV2 and TRBJ2-2, reads EPEVTQTPSHQVTQMGQEVILRCVPISNHLYFYWYRQILGQKVEFLVSFYNNEISEKSEIFDDQFSVERPDGSNFTLKIRSTKLEDSAMYFCASRTDSNTGELFFGEGSRLTVL.

This clonotype was recorded a few times. The chain recombines TRBV20-1 with TRBJ1-2; D may be TRBD1 (6 bases). The V end was cut by 1 base, the J end by 4 bases, with 16 bases between. The CDR3 has 15 residues. Germline-derived CDR1 and CDR2 are DFQATT and SNEGSKA (reference sequence). The CDR3 reads CSARVAGGLLYGYTF. The CDR3, as DNA: TGCAGTGCTAGAGTAGCCGGGGGCCTCCTCTATGGCTACACCTTC.

This clonotype was seen a handful of times. The chain is built from TRBV10-3 and TRBJ1-5; TRBD1 aligns across 7 bases. CDR1 is ENHRY and CDR2 is SYGVKD in the germline V gene. The CDR3 consists of 13 residues. V lost 4 bases, J lost 5 bases, and 2 bases stayed unmatched. Here the CDR3 reads CAISGTGHQPQHF. The CDR3 DNA reads TGTGCCATCAGTGGGACAGGACATCAGCCCCAGCATTTT.

This clonotype was seen more than once but under ten times. The chain links TRBV7-2 to TRBJ2-7, with TRBD2 matching 14 bases. Judging by the DNA end, TRBJ2-5 fits better; the J call may be wrong. CDR1 and CDR2 (germline): SGHTA, FQGNSA. This CDR3 is built from 16 residues. CDR3 DNA: TGTGCCAGCAGCTTTGGACTAGCGGGGGGCGGAGAGACCCAGTACTTC. It specifies CASSFGLAGGGETQYF.

The J gene is TRBJ2-3, the V gene TRBV2; D is uncertain. Germline lookup yields CDR1 SNHLY and CDR2 FYNNEI. This CDR3 has 15 residues. Trimming took off 0 bases at V and 9 bases at J, with 16 bases between the two ends. The CDR3 sequence: CASSEAENRAETQYF. Here the CDR3 DNA reads TGTGCCAGCAGTGAAGCGGAAAACCGGGCCGAGACGCAGTATTTT.

The rearrangement links TRBV6-2 or TRBV6-3 to TRBJ2-7; D gene uncertain. TRBJ2-4 explains the end of the DNA better; the J call may be wrong. CDR1 is MNHEY, CDR2 SVGEGT, per germline. The CDR3 is made up of 14 amino acids. CDR3 coding DNA: TGTGCCAGCAGCCCAAAAGATTGGGAAAACATTCAGTACTTC. Its translation: CASSPKDWENIQYF.

In this sample, this clonotype turned up a few times. The genes are TRBV7-2 and TRBJ2-3, with D tentatively TRBD1 (6 bases). Germline assignment: CDR1 SGHTA and CDR2 FQGNSA. V was cut by 4 bases and J by 2 bases, with 10 bases left in between. The CDR3 spans 14 residues. Here the CDR3 DNA reads TGTGCCAGCAGCTCCGACAGGTTCACAGATACGCAGTATTTT. Translation gives CASSSDRFTDTQYF.

The CDR3 here is CASGSPYNEQFF. DNA for the CDR3: TGTGCCAGCGGGTCCCCATACAATGAGCAGTTCTTC. The chain is built from TRBV6-5 and TRBJ2-1; no reliable D call. The ends were cut back, 8 bases at V and 4 bases at J, with 9 bases in the middle. This CDR3 contains 12 residues. Germline assignment: CDR1 MNHEY and CDR2 SVGAGI.

At least ten counts were recorded for this clonotype. This chain joins TRBV5-1 and TRBJ2-3; no firm D call. The CDR3 contains 13 residues. Trimming took off 0 bases at V and 5 bases at J, with 7 bases between the two ends. The germline CDR1 and CDR2 sequences are SGHRS and YFSETQ. The CDR3 sequence: CASSLAVGDTQYF. The CDR3 nucleotides read TGCGCCAGCAGCTTGGCCGTTGGAGATACGCAGTATTTT.

This sequence joins TRBV6-5 and TRBJ2-3; maybe TRBD1 (5 bases). The CDR3 extends over 16 amino acids. Germline V gene lookup returns CDR1 MNHEY and CDR2 SVGAGI. The V and J ends lost 6 bases and 4 bases respectively, with 20 bases between them. In DNA form, the CDR3 reads TGTGCCAGCAGCCCTTCAGGGCGAGCGAATCCAGATACGCAGTATTTT. Its translation: CASSPSGRANPDTQYF.

The chain has TRBV7-2 and TRBJ2-3, with TRBD2 identical over 9 bases. The J segment lost 4 bases and the V segment lost 5 bases, leaving 13 bases of the junction unmatched. The length of the CDR3 is 17 residues. CDR1 SGHTA and CDR2 FQGNSA come from the germline V gene. CDR3 in amino acids: CASSIRSGTSPPDTQYF. The CDR3 DNA sequence: TGTGCCAGCAGCATCCGGAGTGGGACTAGCCCTCCAGATACGCAGTATTTT.

The rearrangement links TRBV15 to TRBJ1-2; no definite D call. Between the trimmed V and J ends, which lost 0 bases and 7 bases, there was a span of 21 bases. The CDR3 is 17 amino acids. Per germline, CDR1 LNHNV and CDR2 YYDKDF (reference sequence). CDR3: CATSRDFGQKRRGGYTF. The CDR3 nucleotides read TGTGCCACCAGCAGAGATTTTGGGCAGAAGAGGAGAGGTGGCTACACCTTC.

The chain recombines TRBV20-1 with TRBJ2-1; no reliable D call. This CDR3 contains 14 residues. V was cut by 5 bases and J by 0 bases, with 11 bases left in between. Germline CDR1 is DFQATT and CDR2 is SNEGSKA (reference sequence). CDR3 nucleotides: TGCAGTGCTCCCGTGGGAAACTCCTACAATGAGCAGTTCTTC. Translation gives CSAPVGNSYNEQFF.

This clonotype occurred a few times. This rearrangement joins TRBV28 to TRBJ1-1; the match to TRBD1 covers 12 bases. J gave up 10 bases and V 6 bases, and 12 bases lay outside the gene matches. Germline V gene lookup returns CDR1 MDHEN and CDR2 SYDVKM. There are 15 residues in the CDR3. As DNA, the CDR3 is TGTGCCAGCAGACACCCGGGACAGGGGGCGTCCGGAGCTTTCTTT. It is translated as CASRHPGQGASGAFF.

This chain joins TRBV6-5 and TRBJ1-1; D remains ambiguous. Germline CDR1 MNHEY, CDR2 SVGAGI. V dropped 0 bases and J dropped 1 base, with 6 bases sitting between them. The CDR3 is made up of 14 amino acids. CDR3 bases: TGTGCCAGCAGTTACTCGAGGAAGAACACTGAAGCTTTCTTT. This codes for CASSYSRKNTEAFF.

J is TRBJ2-3 and V is TRBV7-3; TRBD2 might be the D (5 bases). The CDR3 is 17 residues long. V dropped 4 bases and J dropped 1 base, with 18 bases sitting between them. Germline V gives CDR1 SGHTA, CDR2 FQGTGA. As DNA, the CDR3 is TGTGCCAGCAGCTCGAGCGGCCTAGTTGAGGGCACAGATACGCAGTATTTT. Its protein product is CASSSSGLVEGTDTQYF.

In this sample, this clonotype turned up a few times. The rearrangement uses TRBV4-2 and TRBJ1-4; D call uncertain. Between the trimmed V and J ends, which lost 0 bases and 0 bases, there was a span of 17 bases. The CDR3 length is 19 residues. CDR1 is LGHNA and CDR2 is YNFKEQ in the germline V gene. The chain's CDR3 is CASSQDHPRTFSTNEKLFF. CDR3 nucleotides: TGTGCCAGCAGCCAAGATCATCCCCGTACCTTCTCAACTAATGAAAAACTGTTTTTT.

V and J are TRBV24-1 and TRBJ2-5; 7 bases align to TRBD1. Germline lookup yields CDR1 KGHDR and CDR2 SFDVKD. This CDR3 contains 14 residues. The V and J ends lost 3 bases and 4 bases, in that order; junction bases with no gene match: 4. CDR3 sequence: CATSDPTGRETQYF. For the CDR3, the DNA is TGTGCCACCAGTGATCCGACAGGGCGAGAGACCCAGTACTTC.

This chain uses TRBV12-3 or TRBV12-4 with TRBJ1-1; maybe TRBD1 (6 bases). CDR3 length equals 15 residues. V was shortened by 2 bases and J by 2 bases, with 12 bases between the two germline ends. The CDR3 loop is CASSLNGQINTEAFF. In DNA form, the CDR3 reads TGTGCCAGCAGTTTAAACGGACAGATAAACACTGAAGCTTTCTTT.

This clonotype was seen more than once but under ten times. The chain has TRBV5-1 and TRBJ2-3, with D perhaps matching TRBD1 (6 bases). Germline V gene data show CDR1 as SGHRS and CDR2 as YFSETQ. V lost 4 bases and J 2 bases, leaving 17 bases between the germline ends. The CDR3 loop spans 16 amino acids. The CDR3 loop reads CASSAGWGPSTDTQYF. The CDR3 DNA sequence: TGCGCCAGCAGCGCAGGCTGGGGGCCATCCACAGATACGCAGTATTTT.

The chain recombines TRBV6-2 or TRBV6-3 with TRBJ2-1; the match to TRBD2 covers 10 bases. V lost 2 bases and J lost 15; bases outside the gene matches: 10. CDR3 length: 14 amino acids. Germline CDR1 and CDR2: MNHEY and SVGEGT. The CDR3 is CASSYGLAGVSPFF. The DNA of the CDR3 is TGTGCCAGCAGTTACGGGCTAGCGGGGGTTAGTCCGTTCTTC.